Listed here is a single T cell receptor beta chain. No antigen is known for it. The sample originates from a study of CD4+ T cells in melanoma. Study outcomes and limitations: CD8+ T cell, macrophage and B cell function reportedly correlated with neoantigen-specific CD4+ T cells. Neoantigen-specific CD4+ T cells in melanoma reportedly had diverse differentiation states.

Sequencing used immunoSEQ multiplex PCR; TCRdb keeps in-frame clones, though not all of them. The sample has about 140,000 clones, 92% seen once; the top ten hold 1.5% to 1.7%. The CDR3 is 16 residues long. Germline V gene data show CDR1 as MNHEY and CDR2 as SMNVEV (reference sequence). V shed 6 bases and J 2 bases; nucleotides not matched to a gene: 7. The clonotype comes from a human donor with melanoma. The V gene is TRBV27, the J gene TRBJ1-6; TRBD1 matches at 7 bases. CDR3 coding DNA: TGTGCCAGCAGGTATAGGGGGCCCACCTATAATTCACCCCTCCACTTT. Translated: CASRYRGPTYNSPLHF.